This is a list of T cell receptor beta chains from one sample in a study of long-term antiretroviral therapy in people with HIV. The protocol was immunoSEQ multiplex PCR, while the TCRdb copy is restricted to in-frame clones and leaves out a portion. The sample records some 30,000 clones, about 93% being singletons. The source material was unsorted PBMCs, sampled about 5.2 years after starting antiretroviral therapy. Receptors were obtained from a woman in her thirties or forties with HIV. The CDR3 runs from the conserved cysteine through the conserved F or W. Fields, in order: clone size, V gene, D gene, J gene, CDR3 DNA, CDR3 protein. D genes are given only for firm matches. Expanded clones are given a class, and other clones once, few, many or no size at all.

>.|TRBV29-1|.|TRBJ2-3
TGCAGCGTTGAAAAGAGCACAGATACGCAGTATTTT
CSVEKSTDTQYF
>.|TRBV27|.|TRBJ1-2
TGTGCCAGCAGTCCCTCGGACAGAAGAGATAACTATGGCTACACCTTC
CASSPSDRRDNYGYTF
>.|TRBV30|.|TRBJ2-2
TGTGCCTGGAGTACCTATGAACGGGACACCGGGGAGCTGTTTTTT
CAWSTYERDTGELFF
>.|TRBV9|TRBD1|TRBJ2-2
TGTGCCAGCAGCGTAGGAGGGACAGGGCGGGTAGCCGGGGAGCTGTTTTTT
CASSVGGTGRVAGELFF
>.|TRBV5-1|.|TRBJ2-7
TGCGCCAGCAGCTTGGGGGGGTCGAGCTCCTACGAGCAGTACTTC
CASSLGGSSSYEQYF
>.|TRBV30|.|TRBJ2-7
TGTGCCTGGAGTAATCCTTGGAGGGGCGAGCAGTACTTT
CAWSNPWRGEQYF
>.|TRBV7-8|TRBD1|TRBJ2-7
TGTGCCAGCAGCTTAGGGGGGACAGGGAGTGACTTC
CASSLGGTGSDF
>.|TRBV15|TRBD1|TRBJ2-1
TGTGCCACCAGCCGAGGAGGGGACAGGGCGGTAGATGAGCAGTTCTTC
CATSRGGDRAVDEQFF
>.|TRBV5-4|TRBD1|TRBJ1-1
TGTGCCAGCAGCTTGATTGGACAGGGTATGGGCACTGAAGCTTTCTTT
CASSLIGQGMGTEAFF
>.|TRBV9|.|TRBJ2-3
TGTGCCAGCAGCGTAGGGACAAACCCCCACACAGATACGCAGTATTTT
CASSVGTNPHTDTQYF
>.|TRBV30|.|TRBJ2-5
TGTGCCTGGAGTGGCAGGGGAGGGGAGACCCAGTACTTC
CAWSGRGGETQYF
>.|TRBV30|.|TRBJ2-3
TGTGCCTGGAGTGTAGGAGATACGCAGTATTTT
CAWSVGDTQYF
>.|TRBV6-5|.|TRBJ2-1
TGTGCCAGCAGTTACTCGCCGATTAGTGAGCAGTTCTTC
CASSYSPISEQFF
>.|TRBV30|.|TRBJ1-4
TGTGCCTGGAGTGGTAGCTTCAATGAAAAACTGTTTTTT
CAWSGSFNEKLFF
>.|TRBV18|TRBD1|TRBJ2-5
TGTGCCAGCTCACCATTAGGGACAGGGGTCGTACGGTCCCAGTACTTC
CASSPLGTGVVRSQYF
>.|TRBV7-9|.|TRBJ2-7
TGTGCCAGCAGCTTACCAGGGGCGATCTACGAGCAGTACTTC
CASSLPGAIYEQYF
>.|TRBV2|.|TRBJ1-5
TGTGCCAGCAGTGTTCAGGGTCAGCCCCAGCATTTT
CASSVQGQPQHF
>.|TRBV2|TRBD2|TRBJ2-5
TGTGCCAGCAGTTCACGGACGGGACTACCACAAGAGACCCAGTACTTC
CASSSRTGLPQETQYF
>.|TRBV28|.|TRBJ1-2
TGTGCCAGCACCCCTGGGGGGGGGCACTATGGCTACACCTTC
CASTPGGGHYGYTF
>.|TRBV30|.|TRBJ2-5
TGTGCCGGAAGACTTCTGCGGGAGACCCAGTACTTC
CAGRLLRETQYF
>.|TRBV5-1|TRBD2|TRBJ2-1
TGCGCCAGCCGGGGGGATAACAATGAGCAGTTCTTC
CASRGDNNEQFF
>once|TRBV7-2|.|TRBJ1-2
TGTGCCAGCAGTCTACAGAGAGAGATGAGGGCGGGAGAAGGCTACACCTTC
CASSLQREMRAGEGYTF
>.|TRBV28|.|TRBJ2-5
TGTGCCTCCGCGTGGACGGAGACCCAGTACTTC
CASAWTETQYF
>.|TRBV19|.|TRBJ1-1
TGTGCCAGTAGCCTACAGGGTGGAAACACTGAAGCTTTCTTT
CASSLQGGNTEAFF
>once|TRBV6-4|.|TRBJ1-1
TGTGCCAGCAGTGAGAATCTTGGGGATGAAGCTTTCTTT
CASSENLGDEAFF
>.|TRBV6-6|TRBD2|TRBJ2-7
TGTGCCAGCAGGAAGCGGGGGGACTCCTACGAGCAGTACTTC
CASRKRGDSYEQYF
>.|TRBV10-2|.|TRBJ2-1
TGCGCCAGCAGTGAACGAGGGGGGCCCGGGGAGGACAATGAGCAGTTCTTC
CASSERGGPGEDNEQFF
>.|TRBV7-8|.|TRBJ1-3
TGTGCCAGCAGCTTAGTAGGAGCTGGAAACACCATATATTTT
CASSLVGAGNTIYF
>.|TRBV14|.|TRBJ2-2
TGTGCCAGCAGCAGAGGACAGACGAACACCGGGGAGCTGTTTTTT
CASSRGQTNTGELFF